Shown below are 29 T cell receptor beta chains from a single sample sequenced in a study of regulatory T cells in long-lasting Graves disease. Arm-PCR with iRepertoire HTBI primers amplified the CDR3 regions for these TCR beta libraries. TCRdb used MiXCR to reprocess the multiplex PCR reads, holding one entry per CDR3 protein. The data contain 350,000 to 450,000 distinct CDR3 sequences, 16% of them singletons. Time point indicated: newly diagnosed GD, antithyroid drugs for less than 3 months. Extracted PBMC RNA gave rise to the TCR library. These records were also assigned to another study, of T cells in Graves' hyperthyroidism and ophthalmopathy.

The sample was peripheral blood mononuclear cells (PBMCs), taken at new diagnosis, from a patient treated with antithyroid drugs. These receptors were taken from a man between 35 and 55 years old with Graves disease.

Only a few counts were recorded for this clonotype. It differs at one base from a far larger clone, so likely a read error. The rearrangement joins TRBV3-1 to TRBJ2-1; D call uncertain. The CDR3 sequence is 12 residues long. V gave up 1 base and J gave up 10 bases, with 8 bases separating them. Germline assignment: CDR1 LGHDT and CDR2 YNNKEL (reference sequence). CDR3 protein: CASSQGFYEQFF. As DNA, the CDR3 is TGTGCCAGCAGCCAAGGGTTCTACGAGCAGTTCTTC.

This clonotype was detected ten times or more. The J gene is TRBJ1-1, the V gene TRBV11-2; 9 nucleotides agree with TRBD1. CDR1 and CDR2 from the germline V gene are SGHAT and FQNNGV. With V trimmed by 1 base and J by 0 bases, 3 bases remained unmatched. This CDR3 is built from 16 residues. The CDR3 sequence: CASSLGTGDMNTEAFF. CDR3 DNA sequence: TGTGCCAGCAGCTTAGGGACAGGGGACATGAACACTGAAGCTTTCTTT. Filled out from reference TRBV11-2 and TRBJ1-1, the complete variable domain reads EAGVAQSPRYKIIEKRQSVAFWCNPISGHATLYWYQQILGQGPKLLIQFQNNGVVDDSQLPKDRFSAERLKGVDSTLKIQPAKLEDSAVYLCASSLGTGDMNTEAFFGQGTRLTVV.

This clonotype has a count of ten or more. The rearrangement joins TRBV28 to TRBJ1-6; D is perhaps TRBD1 (6 bases). Germline V gene data show CDR1 as MDHEN and CDR2 as SYDVKM. Trimming removed 4 bases from V and 10 bases from J, with 20 bases in between. CDR3 length equals 16 residues. CDR3 in DNA: TGTGCCAGCAGTTATTTGACAGGAACCTCGGGGTCACCCCTCCACTTT. This gives the protein CASSYLTGTSGSPLHF.

A few counts support this clonotype. Relative to the germline gene, one junction end is altered; a read error may explain this. The V and J genes are TRBV6-1 and TRBJ2-3; D is perhaps TRBD1 (5 bases). The CDR3 length is 15 residues. Germline CDR1 and CDR2: MNHNS and SASEGT. The CDR3 nucleotides read TGCGCCAGCAGTAACCCAGGGTTGGGCACAGATACGCAGTATTTT. Amino acids: CASSNPGLGTDTQYF.

At least ten counts were recorded for this clonotype. The chain has TRBV7-8 and TRBJ2-3; no definite D call. Germline-derived CDR1 and CDR2 are SGHVS and FQNEAQ. The CDR3 runs to 13 residues. The V end lost 5 bases, the J end lost 4 bases, and 10 bases lay between the germline ends. The CDR3 reads CASSAARPDTQYF. CDR3 nucleotides: TGTGCCAGCAGCGCCGCACGCCCAGATACGCAGTATTTT.

This chain uses TRBV19 with TRBJ2-7; TRBD1 agrees at 10 bases. The CDR3 covers 15 residues. Germline V CDR1 and CDR2: LNHDA, SQIVND (reference sequence). V lost 3 bases and J lost 4; bases outside the gene matches: 6. CDR3: CASSIGTGAWYEQYF. CDR3 DNA sequence: TGTGCCAGTAGTATCGGGACAGGGGCATGGTACGAGCAGTACTTC.

This clonotype occurred a few times. CDR3 region: CASSPTGSGYTF. The CDR3 nucleotides are TGTGCCAGCAGTCCGACAGGGAGCGGCTACACCTTC. The chain couples TRBV5-4 to TRBJ1-2, with 7 bases lining up with TRBD1. Unmatched junction bases numbered 6, after V lost 5 bases and J lost 8 bases. This CDR3 has 12 amino acids. Germline values: CDR1 SGHNT, CDR2 YYREEE (reference sequence).

At least ten counts were recorded for this clonotype. The chain has TRBV20-1 and TRBJ2-7; 9 bases are shared with TRBD1. V shed 3 bases and J 3 bases; nucleotides not matched to a gene: 9. This CDR3 has 15 amino acids. CDR1 and CDR2 (germline): DFQATT, SNEGSKA (reference sequence). In nucleotides, the CDR3 is TGCAGTGCTAGCGGGGGGACAGGGCCAAACTACGAGCAGTACTTC. This sequence encodes CSASGGTGPNYEQYF.

A few counts support this clonotype. This chain connects TRBV20-1 to TRBJ2-7; TRBD1 is a possible D gene (6 bases). Trimming pared 4 bases from V and 6 bases from J, leaving 16 bases between. The CDR3 has 13 residues. CDR1 and CDR2 (germline): DFQATT, SNEGSKA (reference sequence). The CDR3 DNA reads TGCAGTGCTATAACAGGGCTGCGGGTCGAGCAGTACTTC. Its translation is CSAITGLRVEQYF.

In its sample, this clonotype was seen many times. This chain connects TRBV5-1 to TRBJ1-1; 8 bases are a match to TRBD1. V shed 0 bases, J shed 0 bases, and the junction held 4 bases outside the gene matches. The CDR3 is made up of 16 amino acids. The germline CDR1 and CDR2 sequences are SGHRS and YFSETQ. DNA for the CDR3: TGCGCCAGCAGCTTGGCCAGGGGGCGGGTGAACACTGAAGCTTTCTTT. Residues: CASSLARGRVNTEAFF.

V and J are TRBV4-1 and TRBJ1-4; 7 bases line up with TRBD1. The ends lost 1 base at V and 7 bases at J; junction bases unmatched: 9. This CDR3 has 16 amino acids. Germline V CDR1 and CDR2: MGHRA, YSYEKL. CDR3: CASSQGNRGLPEKLFF. CDR3 sequence (DNA): TGCGCCAGCAGCCAAGGAAACAGGGGACTCCCTGAAAAACTGTTTTTT.

This clonotype was counted many times. The chain couples TRBV28 to TRBJ1-5; tentative D call: TRBD1 (5 bases). V lost 2 bases and J lost 7, with 12 bases in between. The CDR3 is 14 amino acids. Germline values: CDR1 MDHEN, CDR2 SYDVKM. The DNA for the CDR3 is TGTGCCAGCAGTTTACACGGGGGGGTCCAGCCCCAGCATTTT. Its protein product is CASSLHGGVQPQHF.

The chain is built from TRBV7-2 and TRBJ2-2; no reliable D call. This CDR3 region has 15 residues. Germline-derived CDR1 and CDR2 are SGHTA and FQGNSA. V shed 1 base and J shed 2 bases, with 8 bases lying between them. As DNA, the CDR3 is TGTGCCAGCAGCTTAGTAGTCCATAACACCGGGGAGCTGTTTTTT. It codes for CASSLVVHNTGELFF.

The table lists this clonotype with many counts. This chain links TRBV3-1 with TRBJ1-1, with no clear D. V lost 4 bases to trimming and J lost 5 bases, with 20 bases between them. The CDR3 has 16 residues. Germline values: CDR1 LGHDT, CDR2 YNNKEL (reference sequence). The CDR3 DNA sequence: TGTGCCAGCAGCCCTACTAGAATGGAGGGTATAACTGAAGCTTTCTTT. It codes for CASSPTRMEGITEAFF. Full variable domain (rest looked up from reference TRBV3-1 and TRBJ1-1): DTAVSQTPKYLVTQMGNDKSIKCEQNLGHDTMYWYKQDSKKFLKIMFSYNNKELIINETVPNRFSPKSPDKAHLNLHINSLELGDSAVYFCASSPTRMEGITEAFFGQGTRLTVV.

This clonotype was seen only a few times. J is TRBJ2-7 and V is TRBV7-2; 12 bases agree with TRBD2. Germline V gene lookup returns CDR1 SGHTA and CDR2 FQGNSA. The CDR3 has 15 residues. The trim removed 5 bases at V and 6 bases at J, leaving 8 bases unmatched. DNA for the CDR3: TGTGCCAGCAGCGCTCTAGCGGGAGGGACCGTCGAGCAGTACTTC. Its protein product is CASSALAGGTVEQYF. Supplemented by reference TRBV7-2 and TRBJ2-7, the full variable domain reads GAGVSQSPSNKVTEKGKDVELRCDPISGHTALYWYRQSLGQGLEFLIYFQGNSAPDKSGLPSDRFSAERTGGSVSTLTIQRTQQEDSAVYLCASSALAGGTVEQYFGPGTRLTVT.

This clonotype was counted ten times or more. The chain uses TRBV12-3 or TRBV12-4 and TRBJ2-5; no clear D. V was pared by 5 bases and J by 1 base, with 11 bases between. The CDR3 sequence is 14 residues long. This CDR3 reads CASSPKARQETQYF. The CDR3 bases are TGTGCCAGCAGTCCAAAAGCGCGCCAAGAGACCCAGTACTTC.

Ten or more counts support this clonotype. This chain connects TRBV28 to TRBJ1-2; 9 nucleotides match TRBD1. With V trimmed by 3 bases and J by 6 bases, 14 bases remained unmatched. Germline loops: CDR1 MDHEN, CDR2 SYDVKM. This CDR3 is built from 17 residues. Here the CDR3 reads CASSFGGTGFLVDGYTF. As DNA, the CDR3 is TGTGCCAGCAGTTTTGGTGGGACAGGGTTTCTCGTGGATGGCTACACCTTC.

In its sample, this clonotype was seen many times. The gene calls are TRBV7-2 and TRBJ1-3, with a weak D call TRBD1 (6 bases). The V end lost 5 bases, the J end lost 4 bases, and 12 bases lay between the germline ends. Germline CDR1 SGHTA, CDR2 FQGNSA. The CDR3 is 14 residues long. In nucleotides, the CDR3 is TGTGCCAGCAGCCGCGGGGGCATCGGAAACACCATATATTTT. The encoded protein is CASSRGGIGNTIYF.

This clonotype has a count of ten or more. The genes are TRBV6-2 or TRBV6-3 and TRBJ2-1; 7 bases line up with TRBD1. J lost 6 bases, V lost 10 bases, and 6 bases had no gene match. Per the germline V gene, CDR1 is MNHEY and CDR2 is SVGEGT. CDR3 length: 12 amino acids. The chain's CDR3 is CATWDRINEQFF. The CDR3 bases are TGTGCCACCTGGGACAGAATCAATGAGCAGTTCTTC.

This clonotype was found a few times. The chain recombines TRBV19 with TRBJ1-6; 7 bases match TRBD1. Germline CDR1 and CDR2: LNHDA and SQIVND (reference sequence). The CDR3 totals 18 residues. V gave up 9 bases and J gave up 5 bases; unmatched junction bases: 19. In DNA, the CDR3 is TGTGCCAGCAACCGCCATCCTACAGGGGCGCCCGATAATTCACCCCTCCACTTT. Encoded protein: CASNRHPTGAPDNSPLHF.

This clonotype was found a few times. This may be a read error: a much more frequent sequence differs by one nucleotide. The CDR3 DNA reads as TGCAGTGCTAGTCCTAGCGGGTACTGCGAGCAGTACTTC. Its protein is CSASPSGYCEQYF. The V and J genes are TRBV20-1 and TRBJ2-7; 8 bases agree with TRBD2. The CDR3 has 13 residues. With 3 bases clipped from V and 6 bases from J, the junction kept 7 bases outside the gene matches. The germline gives CDR1 DFQATT, CDR2 SNEGSKA (reference sequence).

Ten or more counts support this clonotype. The rearrangement joins TRBV6-2 or TRBV6-3 to TRBJ1-5; D may be TRBD1 (5 bases). This CDR3 contains 12 residues. Trimming shortened V by 0 bases and J by 10 bases, and 7 bases separated the two germline ends. Germline V gene sequence: CDR1 MNHEY, CDR2 SVGEGT. This CDR3 reads CASSYSGRPQHF. In DNA, the CDR3 is TGTGCCAGCAGTTACTCGGGGCGACCCCAGCATTTT.

This clonotype was seen ten or more times. V and J are TRBV12-3 or TRBV12-4 and TRBJ2-5; 8 nucleotides agree with TRBD1. J gave up 5 bases and V 4 bases, and 6 bases lay outside the gene matches. The CDR3 spans 14 residues. CDR3 residues: CASSSSRTGETQYF. CDR3 DNA sequence: TGTGCCAGCAGTTCCAGCCGGACAGGGGAGACCCAGTACTTC.

In this sample, this clonotype turned up many times. The CDR3 DNA is TGTGCCAGCACCTTTCGGGACCCCAATCAGCCCCAGCATTTT. This translates into CASTFRDPNQPQHF. This chain joins TRBV12-3 or TRBV12-4 and TRBJ1-5; maybe TRBD1 (5 bases). CDR3 length: 14 amino acids. Trimming pared 7 bases from V and 3 bases from J, leaving 13 bases between.

Worth noting for this clonotype: One end of the junction varies from germline; a read error may be responsible. This chain uses TRBV7-2 with TRBJ2-5; TRBD1 or TRBD2 may be the D gene (5 bases each). The CDR3 extends over 15 amino acids. Germline CDR1 is SGHTA and CDR2 is FQGNSA. The CDR3 DNA sequence: TGTGCCAGCACCTTAACCGGGGCAGCTGAAGAGACCCAGTACTTC. The encoded protein is CASTLTGAAEETQYF.

This clonotype was found many times. The chain links TRBV2 to TRBJ2-5, with unresolved D. This CDR3 spans 13 amino acids. The germline gives CDR1 SNHLY, CDR2 FYNNEI. Trimming took off 2 bases at V and 1 base at J, with 5 bases between the two ends. CDR3 sequence: CASSEYGQETQYF. CDR3 DNA: TGTGCCAGCAGTGAATACGGCCAAGAGACCCAGTACTTC.

This clonotype was detected many times. V is TRBV24-1 and J is TRBJ1-2; D gene uncertain. The germline V gene encodes CDR1 KGHDR and CDR2 SFDVKD. This CDR3 has 15 amino acids. Deletions cut 3 bases from V and 7 bases from J, with 17 bases between. Here the CDR3 DNA reads TGTGCCACCAGTGATCATTTAGTGGACTATAGTGGCTACACCTTC. Translating gives CATSDHLVDYSGYTF.

This clonotype was counted at least ten times. The chain couples TRBV7-8 to TRBJ1-6; D is uncertain. The CDR3 extends over 14 amino acids. From germline, CDR1 is SGHVS and CDR2 FQNEAQ. V lost 5 bases and J lost 7, with 12 bases in between. CDR3 sequence: CASSPGGGNSPLHF. In nucleotides, the CDR3 is TGTGCCAGCAGCCCCGGTGGCGGAAATTCACCCCTCCACTTT.

This clonotype was seen a single time. The chain couples TRBV3-2 to TRBJ1-6; the DNA was not used to check the table's D call, TRBD1. TRBV3-2 is flagged as a pseudogene. This CDR3 comprises 13 residues. The CDR3 is CASRGPLGSPLHF. CDR3 in DNA: TGTGCCAGCAGGGGTCCCTTGGGTTCACCCCTCCACTTT.